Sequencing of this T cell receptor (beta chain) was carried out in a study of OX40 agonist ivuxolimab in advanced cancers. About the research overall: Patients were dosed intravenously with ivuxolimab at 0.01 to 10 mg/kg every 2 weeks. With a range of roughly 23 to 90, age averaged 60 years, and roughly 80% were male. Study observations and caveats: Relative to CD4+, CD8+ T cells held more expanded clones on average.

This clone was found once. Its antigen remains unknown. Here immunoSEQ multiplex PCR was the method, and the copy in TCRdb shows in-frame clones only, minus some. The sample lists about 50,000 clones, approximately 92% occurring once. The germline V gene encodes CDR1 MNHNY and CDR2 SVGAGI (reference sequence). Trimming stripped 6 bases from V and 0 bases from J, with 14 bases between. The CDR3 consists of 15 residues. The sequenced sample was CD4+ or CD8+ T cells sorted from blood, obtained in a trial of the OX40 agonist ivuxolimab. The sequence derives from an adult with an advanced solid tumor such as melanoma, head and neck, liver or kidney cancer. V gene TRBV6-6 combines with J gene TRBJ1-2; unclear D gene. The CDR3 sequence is CASRITRAANYGYTF. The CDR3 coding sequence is TGTGCCAGCAGGATTACCCGGGCCGCTAACTATGGCTACACCTTC.